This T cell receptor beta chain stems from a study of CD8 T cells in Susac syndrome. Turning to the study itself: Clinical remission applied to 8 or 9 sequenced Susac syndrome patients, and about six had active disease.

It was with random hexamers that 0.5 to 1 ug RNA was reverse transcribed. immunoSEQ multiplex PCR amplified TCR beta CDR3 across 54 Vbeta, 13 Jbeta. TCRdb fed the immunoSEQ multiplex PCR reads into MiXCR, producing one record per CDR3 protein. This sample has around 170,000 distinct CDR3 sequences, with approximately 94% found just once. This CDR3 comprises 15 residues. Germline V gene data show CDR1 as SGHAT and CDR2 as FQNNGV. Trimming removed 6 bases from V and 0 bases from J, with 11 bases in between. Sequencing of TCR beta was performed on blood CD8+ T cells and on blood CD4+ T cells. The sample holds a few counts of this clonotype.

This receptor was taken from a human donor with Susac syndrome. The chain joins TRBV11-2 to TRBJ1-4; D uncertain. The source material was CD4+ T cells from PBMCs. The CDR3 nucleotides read TGTGCCAGCAGACTCGCCGGAGCAACTAATGAAAAACTGTTTTTT. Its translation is CASRLAGATNEKLFF.